This TCR beta chain was captured by sequencing in a study of radiotherapy plus CTLA-4 blockade in lung cancer listed by TCRdb under 2018. With respect to the entire study: Objective responses were observed in more than 15% of enrolled patients, and disease control was achieved in roughly 29%. General conclusions and limits of the study: TCR clones derived from tumors expanded in peripheral blood after treatment with radiotherapy and ipilimumab. Increased serum interferon-beta after radiation, together with early dynamic changes in blood T cell clones, were reported to be the strongest predictors of response.

Worth noting for this clone: Its specific antigen is unknown. No quality values exist for individual bases; no much larger clone is one base distant.

The study tested focal radiation therapy combined with CTLA-4 blockade (ipilimumab) in patients with chemo-refractory metastatic non-small-cell lung cancer. From the cysteine through the phenylalanine, the CDR3 covers 15 amino acids. Of the read, only the CDR3 DNA is kept; its 45 bases are in frame from base 1. V is shortened by 7 bases, J by 4 bases, and the region joining them spans 19 bases. Per the germline V gene (reference sequence), LNHDA is the CDR1 and SQIVND is the CDR2. The library was obtained by the immunoSEQ multiplex PCR assay. What TCRdb holds here is the immuneACCESS table cut down to in-frame rearrangements. Part of the clones is not present; checked against another copy, under half of the missing clones reflect an unresolved V gene, and the others are unexplained. Present in this sample are under 55,000 clones, 75% to 85% of which were seen just once. The top ten clones comprise approximately 3.4% of the sample.

Sequencing used peripheral blood, obtained from a patient treated with radiotherapy plus ipilimumab. The rearrangement combines TRBV19 with TRBJ1-2; too little of a D gene remains to name it. The source is a human donor with non-small cell lung cancer who had stable disease on radiotherapy plus ipilimumab. The CDR3 reads as follows: CASNDWSANLYGYTF. The nucleotide sequence is TGTGCCAGTAATGACTGGTCCGCAAATCTCTATGGCTACACCTTC.